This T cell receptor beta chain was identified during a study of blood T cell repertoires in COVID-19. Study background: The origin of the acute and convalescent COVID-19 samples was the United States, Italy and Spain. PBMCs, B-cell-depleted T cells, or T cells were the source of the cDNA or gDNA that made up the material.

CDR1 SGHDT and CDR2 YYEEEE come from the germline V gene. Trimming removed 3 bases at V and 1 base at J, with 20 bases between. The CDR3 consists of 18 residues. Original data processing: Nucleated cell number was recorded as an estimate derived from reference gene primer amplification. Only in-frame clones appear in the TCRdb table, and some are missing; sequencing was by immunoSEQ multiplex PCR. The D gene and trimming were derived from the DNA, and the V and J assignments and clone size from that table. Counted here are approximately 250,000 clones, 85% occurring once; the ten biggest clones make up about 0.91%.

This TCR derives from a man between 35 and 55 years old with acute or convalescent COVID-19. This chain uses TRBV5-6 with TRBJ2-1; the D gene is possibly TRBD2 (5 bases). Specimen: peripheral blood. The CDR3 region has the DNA TGTGCCAGCAGCTCGACACAAAAGAGGGTAGGGTCCTACAATGAGCAGTTCTTC. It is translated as CASSSTQKRVGSYNEQFF. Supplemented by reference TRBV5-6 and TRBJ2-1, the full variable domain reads DAGVTQSPTHLIKTRGQQVTLRCSPKSGHDTVSWYQQALGQGPQFIFQYYEEEERQRGNFPDRFSGHQFPNYSSELNVNALLLGDSALYLCASSSTQKRVGSYNEQFFGPGTRLTVL.